Shown below are 16 T cell receptor beta chains from a single sample sequenced in a study of blood T cell repertoires in COVID-19. This table comes from immunoSEQ multiplex PCR, and its TCRdb copy is limited to in-frame clones, with some not included. The table has 150,000 to 200,000 clones, roughly 84% seen once. The sample comprised peripheral blood. The receptors derive from a woman between 65 and 79 years old with COVID-19, enrolled during active disease.

The V call is TRBV20-1, the J call TRBJ2-7; the D gene is possibly TRBD2 (5 bases). V dropped 7 bases and J dropped 2 bases, with 9 bases sitting between them. The germline gives CDR1 DFQATT, CDR2 SNEGSKA (reference sequence). The CDR3 runs to 11 residues. CDR3 region: CSGRHTYEQYF. For the CDR3, the DNA is TGCAGTGGGAGGCATACCTACGAGCAGTACTTC.

V usage is TRBV11-3 and J usage is TRBJ2-2, with D possibly TRBD2 on 5 matching bases. This CDR3 is 15 amino acids long. Deletions cut 4 bases from V and 2 bases from J, with 11 bases between. Germline V gene sequence: CDR1 SGHNT, CDR2 YENEEA. The CDR3 nucleotides are TGTGCCAGCAGCTCGCCGCGGGTTAACACCGGGGAGCTGTTTTTT. Protein sequence: CASSSPRVNTGELFF.

The CDR3 region is CASTRTGNSPLHF. The CDR3 DNA follows: TGTGCCAGCACACGGACAGGGAATTCACCCCTCCACTTT. This rearrangement joins TRBV6-5 to TRBJ1-6, with TRBD1 matching 8 bases. V lost 7 bases to trimming and J lost 7 bases; unmatched junction nucleotides: 3. The CDR3 loop spans 13 amino acids. Germline CDR1 reads MNHEY; CDR2 reads SVGAGI.

The CDR3 region is CASSLFLVGTGGYNEQFF. The CDR3 nucleotides read TGTGCCAGCAGCTTGTTTCTGGTAGGGACAGGGGGATACAATGAGCAGTTCTTC. The chain is built from TRBV5-5 and TRBJ2-1; 11 bases align to TRBD1. V lost 1 base, J lost 4 bases, and 10 bases stayed unmatched. Per the germline V gene, CDR1 is SGHKS and CDR2 is YYEKEE (reference sequence). The CDR3 is made up of 18 amino acids. The full variable domain, in which reference TRBV5-5 and TRBJ2-1 provide the parts outside the CDR3, is DAGVTQSPTHLIKTRGQQVTLRCSPISGHKSVSWYQQVLGQGPQFIFQYYEKEERGRGNFPDRFSARQFPNYSSELNVNALLLGDSALYLCASSLFLVGTGGYNEQFFGPGTRLTVL.

The genes are TRBV27 and TRBJ1-2; D is perhaps TRBD1 (6 bases). The CDR3 has 15 amino acids. V was trimmed by 2 bases and J by 4 bases, leaving 14 bases between them. Looked up from germline, CDR1 is MNHEY and CDR2 is SMNVEV (reference sequence). The CDR3 region is CASSLRTGFSYGYTF. The CDR3 DNA is TGTGCCAGCAGTTTACGCACAGGGTTCAGCTATGGCTACACCTTC.

Only one count was recorded for this clone. The chain employs TRBV5-1 and TRBJ2-5; the match to TRBD2 covers 7 bases. This CDR3 comprises 14 residues. V was clipped by 4 bases and J by 2 bases; unmatched bases: 5. Germline V lookup: CDR1 SGHRS, CDR2 YFSETQ. The CDR3, as DNA: TGCGCCAGCAGCCTAACTAGCGCACAAGAGACCCAGTACTTC. Translated, it gives CASSLTSAQETQYF.

V gene TRBV5-1 combines with J gene TRBJ2-7, with D tentatively TRBD2 (5 bases). Germline assignment: CDR1 SGHRS and CDR2 YFSETQ. V lost 2 bases to trimming and J lost 2 bases, with 8 bases between them. The CDR3 contains 13 residues. CDR3 in amino acids: CASSFSDPYEQYF. The CDR3 coding sequence is TGCGCCAGCAGCTTTAGCGACCCCTACGAGCAGTACTTC.

The rearrangement links TRBV3-1 (or the pseudogene TRBV3-2) to TRBJ1-1, with 7 bases identical to TRBD1. CDR3 size: 16 residues. Germline lookup yields CDR1 LGHDT and CDR2 YNNKEL (reference sequence). Trimming took 1 base from V and 10 from J; bases not matched to a gene: 15. The CDR3 nucleotides read TGTGCCAGCAGCCAAGCATTTCAGGGGGACGCGGTGGTAGCTTTCTTT. It is translated as CASSQAFQGDAVVAFF.

This clone was observed once. The chain uses TRBV2 and TRBJ2-1; TRBD1 aligns across 11 bases. The CDR3 loop spans 16 amino acids. Germline lookup yields CDR1 SNHLY and CDR2 FYNNEI. V was pared by 0 bases and J by 8 bases, with 6 bases of the junction left unmatched. CDR3 sequence: CASSEAPGQGVDEQFF. CDR3 bases: TGTGCCAGCAGTGAAGCGCCGGGACAGGGGGTGGATGAGCAGTTCTTC.

The chain employs TRBV3-1 (or the pseudogene TRBV3-2) and TRBJ1-5; D possibly corresponds to TRBD1 (6 bases). The V end was cut by 3 bases, the J end by 2 bases, with 20 bases between. The length of the CDR3 is 18 residues. Germline V CDR1 and CDR2: LGHDT, YNNKEL (reference sequence). The CDR3 nucleotides are TGTGCCAGCAGCCACTCCCCTGGACAGTCGAACGGCAATCAGCCCCAGCATTTT. Residues: CASSHSPGQSNGNQPQHF.

CDR3 residues: CASDGGTDTQYF. DNA for the CDR3: TGTGCCAGCGACGGGGGCACAGATACGCAGTATTTT. This chain joins TRBV6-5 and TRBJ2-3, with a weak D call TRBD2 (5 bases). The CDR3 spans 12 residues. V was pared by 8 bases and J by 1 base, with 7 bases between. From germline, CDR1 is MNHEY and CDR2 SVGAGI.

This chain connects TRBV2 to TRBJ2-7, with D possibly matching TRBD2 (6 bases). CDR3 length equals 12 residues. V was cut by 3 bases and J by 6 bases, with 9 bases left in between. Germline values: CDR1 SNHLY, CDR2 FYNNEI. The CDR3 DNA is TGTGCCAGCAGTGAGCAGGGAGGCGAGCAGTACTTC. Translated, it gives CASSEQGGEQYF.

This clone was observed a single time. The J gene is TRBJ2-5, the V gene TRBV27; 11 nucleotides align to TRBD2. There are 16 residues in the CDR3. J was trimmed by 2 bases and V by 3 bases; bases with no gene match: 5. CDR1 and CDR2 (germline): MNHEY, SMNVEV (reference sequence). CDR3 in DNA: TGTGCCAGCAGTTTTAGGGTAGCGGGGGGGCAAGAGACCCAGTACTTC. This gives the protein CASSFRVAGGQETQYF.

This clone appeared many times. The V gene is TRBV5-4, the J gene TRBJ1-6, with a possible D match to TRBD1 (6 bases). The V end lost 0 bases, the J end lost 10 bases, and 14 bases lay between the germline ends. The CDR3 totals 15 residues. Germline lookup yields CDR1 SGHNT and CDR2 YYREEE (reference sequence). The CDR3 reads CASSLGQGQYSPLHF. In DNA, the CDR3 is TGTGCCAGCAGCTTGGGTCAGGGGCAGTACTCACCCCTCCACTTT.

V and J are TRBV10-3 and TRBJ2-1; D is possibly TRBD1 (8 bases). Trimming removed 5 bases from V and 0 bases from J, with 20 bases in between. The CDR3 spans 18 residues. Germline CDR1 and CDR2: ENHRY and SYGVKD. CDR3 sequence: CAISPGQGGESSYNEQFF. Written as DNA, the CDR3 is TGTGCCATCAGTCCCGGACAGGGAGGGGAAAGCTCCTACAATGAGCAGTTCTTC.

The chain couples TRBV7-8 to TRBJ2-1; 12 bases match TRBD2. Trimming cost V 0 bases and J 4 bases; bases outside gene matches: 1. Per the germline V gene, CDR1 is SGHVS and CDR2 is FQNEAQ. The CDR3 spans 16 residues. CDR3 coding DNA: TGTGCCAGCAGCTTAGCGCTAGCGGGGGGGTACAATGAGCAGTTCTTC. Translation gives CASSLALAGGYNEQFF. Complete variable domain (other parts from reference TRBV7-8 and TRBJ2-1): GAGVSQSPRYKVAKRGQDVALRCDPISGHVSLFWYQQALGQGPEFLTYFQNEAQLDKSGLPSDRFFAERPEGSVSTLKIQRTQQEDSAVYLCASSLALAGGYNEQFFGPGTRLTVL.